The 23 T cell receptor beta chains below were found in one sample sequenced in a study of blood T cells in healthy people across ages. A sample-barcoded 5' primer and a J-beta primer mix were used in a second PCR of about 6 to 12 cycles. TCRdb independently ran MiXCR on the 5' RACE reads; one entry per CDR3 protein. Among about 1 million distinct CDR3 sequences listed, 20% to 25% were seen once. These data also featured in a second study, about T cells of mothers and their children.

The sequenced sample consisted of blood. The source of these receptors is a girl aged 2 to 9 in good health.

This clonotype was found a few times. The rearrangement joins TRBV29-1 to TRBJ2-1; no definite D call. This CDR3 is 13 amino acids long. Germline V gene sequence: CDR1 SQVTM, CDR2 ANQGSEA. V gave up 4 bases and J gave up 5 bases, with 12 bases separating them. CDR3 DNA sequence: TGCAGCGTTGTAGAGGTTAATCACAATGAGCAGTTCTTC. Protein: CSVVEVNHNEQFF.

V is TRBV20-1 and J is TRBJ2-3, with 13 bases aligning to TRBD2. V shed 2 bases and J 5 bases; nucleotides not matched to a gene: 4. The V gene's germline CDR1 is DFQATT and CDR2 SNEGSKA (reference sequence). The CDR3 extends over 15 amino acids. CDR3 amino acids: CSARRTSGGVDTQYF. The CDR3 nucleotides read TGCAGTGCTAGAAGGACTAGCGGGGGAGTAGATACGCAGTATTTT.

This chain joins TRBV24-1 and TRBJ2-2; 7 bases match TRBD1. CDR1 and CDR2 (germline): KGHDR, SFDVKD. There are 16 residues in the CDR3. V lost 1 base, J lost 4 bases, and 5 bases stayed unmatched. CDR3 in DNA: TGTGCCACCAGTGATTTAGGGGACAGATTCACCGGGGAGCTGTTTTTT. The encoded protein is CATSDLGDRFTGELFF.

The chain combines TRBV6-6 with TRBJ1-3; 8 bases match TRBD1. CDR1 is MNHNY, CDR2 SVGAGI, per germline (reference sequence). This CDR3 is 14 amino acids long. The J segment lost 8 bases and the V segment lost 0 bases, leaving 3 bases of the junction unmatched. The CDR3 is CASSYSQGADTIYF. The CDR3 DNA is TGTGCCAGCAGTTACTCTCAGGGGGCAGACACCATATATTTT.

This clonotype has more than one count but fewer than ten. The chain combines TRBV29-1 with TRBJ2-1; TRBD1 is a possible D gene (6 bases). V shed 7 bases and J shed 2 bases, with 9 bases lying between them. The CDR3 extends over 12 amino acids. From germline, CDR1 is SQVTM and CDR2 ANQGSEA. Written as DNA, the CDR3 is TGCAGCGGTGGACAGCCCTACAATGAGCAGTTCTTC. This sequence encodes CSGGQPYNEQFF.

V is TRBV10-3 and J is TRBJ2-5; a weak D match, TRBD2 (6 bases). TRBJ2-1 matches the DNA end more closely, so the J call is doubtful. The CDR3 is 15 amino acids. CDR1 and CDR2 (germline): ENHRY, SYGVKD. CDR3 bases: TGTGCCATCAGTGAGTTGAACCGCGGGATCTCGGAGCAGTTCTTC. This sequence encodes CAISELNRGISEQFF.

This clonotype was seen a few times. The chain carries TRBV10-3 and TRBJ1-2, with D possibly being TRBD1 (5 bases). Trimming took off 2 bases at V and 4 bases at J, with 17 bases between the two ends. Germline V gene lookup returns CDR1 ENHRY and CDR2 SYGVKD. This CDR3 region has 16 residues. The CDR3 here is CAISERRSQEFYGYTF. CDR3 sequence (DNA): TGTGCCATCAGTGAGAGGCGATCACAGGAGTTCTATGGCTACACCTTC.

This clonotype was seen more than once but under ten times. The chain has TRBV25-1 and TRBJ2-1; 9 positions match TRBD2. The J call is in doubt because the DNA end fits TRBJ2-5 better. Looked up from germline, CDR1 is MGHDK and CDR2 is SYGVNS. The CDR3 contains 17 residues. The CDR3 protein is CASSESSGNLERETQYF. As DNA, the CDR3 is TGTGCCAGCAGTGAATCTAGCGGGAACCTGGAGCGGGAGACCCAGTACTTC.

The chain couples TRBV5-1 to TRBJ2-3; weak D call: TRBD2 (7 bases). This CDR3 is 16 amino acids long. The ends were cut back, 0 bases at V and 3 bases at J, with 14 bases in the middle. CDR1 and CDR2 from the germline V gene are SGHRS and YFSETQ. CDR3: CASSLDGGGWTDTQYF. In nucleotides, the CDR3 is TGCGCCAGCAGCTTGGACGGCGGGGGCTGGACAGATACGCAGTATTTT.

The chain employs TRBV29-1 and TRBJ2-7; D is undetermined. The CDR3 spans 12 residues. The V end was cut by 0 bases, the J end by 2 bases, with 5 bases between. Germline loops: CDR1 SQVTM, CDR2 ANQGSEA. CDR3 residues: CSVEDSAYEQYF. CDR3 coding DNA: TGCAGCGTTGAAGATTCAGCCTACGAGCAGTACTTC.

This clonotype was counted between two and nine times. V is TRBV29-1 and J is TRBJ2-1; TRBD2 matches at 10 bases. This CDR3 comprises 18 residues. V trimming: 7 bases; J trimming: 3 bases; junction bases outside the gene matches: 18. Per the germline V gene, CDR1 is SQVTM and CDR2 is ANQGSEA. DNA of the CDR3: TGCAGCGGTTATGGGCTAGCGGGAGACACCGGGGTCTACAATGAGCAGTTCTTC. Its translation: CSGYGLAGDTGVYNEQFF.

V and J are TRBV20-1 and TRBJ2-1; 14 nucleotides line up with TRBD2. Unmatched junction bases numbered 7, after V lost 2 bases and J lost 1 base. The germline V gene encodes CDR1 DFQATT and CDR2 SNEGSKA (reference sequence). CDR3 length: 18 residues. CDR3 nucleotides: TGCAGTGCTAGACGGACTAGCGGGAGGTCCCTTTCCTACAATGAGCAGTTCTTC. As protein: CSARRTSGRSLSYNEQFF.

This clonotype appeared a few times. The V and J genes are TRBV5-1 and TRBJ1-2; 9 bases align to TRBD1. J was trimmed by 2 bases and V by 4 bases; bases with no gene match: 6. CDR1 is SGHRS, CDR2 YFSETQ, per germline. CDR3 length equals 15 residues. CDR3 nucleotides: TGCGCCAGCAGCGACGGGACAGGGAGCAACTATGGCTACACCTTC. Its translation is CASSDGTGSNYGYTF. The complete variable domain, with remaining parts taken from reference TRBV5-1 and TRBJ1-2, reads KAGVTQTPRYLIKTRGQQVTLSCSPISGHRSVSWYQQTPGQGLQFLFEYFSETQRNKGNFPGRFSGRQFSNSRSEMNVSTLELGDSALYLCASSDGTGSNYGYTFGSGTRLTVV.

The chain is built from TRBV6-5 and TRBJ2-7, with TRBD1 matching 8 bases. The length of the CDR3 is 14 residues. Germline lookup yields CDR1 MNHEY and CDR2 SVGAGI. With V trimmed by 6 bases and J by 4 bases, 8 bases remained unmatched. The DNA for the CDR3 is TGTGCCAGCAGGGACAGGGCCCAACCGTACGAGCAGTACTTC. It translates to CASRDRAQPYEQYF.

This clonotype turned up a few times. At one of its ends the junction is not consistent with the germline gene, which may arise from a read error. This rearrangement joins TRBV7-2 to TRBJ2-5; TRBD2 is a possible D gene (5 bases). Germline V CDR1 and CDR2: SGHTA, FQGNSA. The length of the CDR3 is 12 residues. The CDR3 nucleotides are TGTGCCAGCAGCTTAAGCTGGGGTGGGGAGTTCTTC. It translates to CASSLSWGGEFF.

This clonotype showed up just once. The chain links TRBV5-1 to TRBJ2-7; D gene ambiguous. V lost 2 bases and J lost 5, with 8 bases in between. Germline values: CDR1 SGHRS, CDR2 YFSETQ. The CDR3 runs to 12 residues. CDR3 DNA: TGCGCCAGCAGCTTAAAGACGGACGAGCAGTACTTC. It is translated as CASSLKTDEQYF.

This clonotype was counted a few times. The J gene is TRBJ1-4, the V gene TRBV13; a possible D gene is TRBD1 (5 bases). V lost 5 bases and J 12 bases, leaving 19 bases between the germline ends. This CDR3 comprises 14 residues. Germline CDR1 and CDR2: PRHDT and FYEKMQ (reference sequence). CDR3 loop: CASSHLDSQGELFF. The CDR3 DNA is TGTGCCAGCAGCCATCTAGACTCTCAGGGAGAACTGTTTTTT.

The J gene is TRBJ2-3, the V gene TRBV20-1; no reliable D call. From germline, CDR1 is DFQATT and CDR2 SNEGSKA (reference sequence). This CDR3 has 17 amino acids. Deletions cut 2 bases from V and 2 bases from J, with 20 bases between. Here the CDR3 reads CSARPDRYGPDTDTQYF. In DNA form, the CDR3 reads TGCAGTGCTAGACCCGACCGATACGGGCCAGACACAGATACGCAGTATTTT.

In its sample, this clonotype was seen a few times. This sequence joins TRBV14 and TRBJ2-5; tentatively, D is TRBD1 or TRBD2 (5 bases each). CDR3 length: 15 amino acids. Per the germline V gene, CDR1 is SGHDN and CDR2 is FVKESK. Trimming removed 5 bases at V and 5 bases at J, with 18 bases between. DNA of the CDR3: TGTGCCAGCAGCGGAACCTGGGGGTCAGGGGAGACCCAGTACTTC. Residues: CASSGTWGSGETQYF.

The chain employs TRBV15 and TRBJ1-5; D is ambiguous. The V and J ends lost 0 bases and 7 bases respectively, with 4 bases between them. CDR3 length: 12 residues. CDR1 and CDR2 (germline): LNHNV, YYDKDF (reference sequence). The CDR3 DNA follows: TGTGCCACCAGCAGAGATGTGCAGCCCCAGCATTTT. It encodes CATSRDVQPQHF.

On this clonotype itself: A junction boundary mismatches the germline segment, possibly from a read error. The J gene is TRBJ2-1, the V gene TRBV20-1, with D perhaps TRBD1 (6 bases). From germline, CDR1 is DFQATT and CDR2 SNEGSKA (reference sequence). The CDR3 contains 14 residues. The CDR3 sequence: CSAKDSFSYNEQLF. CDR3 nucleotides: TGCAGTGCTAAGGACAGCTTCTCCTACAATGAGCAGCTCTTC.

The table lists this clonotype with a few counts. This chain joins TRBV20-1 and TRBJ2-5; D is ambiguous. Gene TRBJ2-7 matches the end of the DNA better, so the J call may be wrong. The CDR3 extends over 12 amino acids. Germline CDR1 and CDR2: DFQATT and SNEGSKA (reference sequence). In DNA, the CDR3 is TGCAGTGCTAGAATACTCTCCTACGAGCAGTACTTC. As protein: CSARILSYEQYF.

The V call is TRBV28, the J call TRBJ2-1, with D perhaps being TRBD1 or TRBD2 (6 bases each). Germline values: CDR1 MDHEN, CDR2 SYDVKM. There are 14 residues in the CDR3. Trimming took off 7 bases at V and 9 bases at J, with 19 bases between the two ends. Here the CDR3 DNA reads TGTGCCAGCATGGGGGGTGAGAGGACAGCTGAGCAGTTCTTC. Translating gives CASMGGERTAEQFF. The full variable domain, its missing parts supplied by reference TRBV28 and TRBJ2-1, is DVKVTQSSRYLVKRTGEKVFLECVQDMDHENMFWYRQDPGLGLRLIYFSYDVKMKEKGDIPEGYSVSREKKERFSLILESASTNQTSMYLCASMGGERTAEQFFGPGTRLTVL.